The text below deals with one T cell receptor (beta chain). The antigen is not known. This specimen belongs to a study of cytomegalovirus exposure and HLA in healthy donors. Overall study: The 100 million to 140 million unique TCR beta sequences, from about 170 million T cells, were found by an earlier analysis. Study-level results: Productive rates of about 87% or about 30% were seen for most TCR beta V segments in an earlier analysis. Presence/absence analyses took donor sequencing depth as roughly uniform.

Amplification used 60 Vbeta primers and 13 Jbeta primers. The method was immunoSEQ multiplex PCR; TCRdb's version includes in-frame clones alone and lacks a portion of them. The table has 220,000 or so clones, 65% to 85% seen once. Healthy bone marrow donors made up the donor group. The ends were cut back, 7 bases at V and 1 base at J, with 15 bases in the middle. Germline CDR1 is SGHTS and CDR2 is YDEGEE. The CDR3 is made up of 14 amino acids. The TCR originated in a man aged 50 to 60 in good health and CMV-seronegative. The sample was PBMCs. The chain is built from TRBV5-8 and TRBJ2-7; maybe TRBD2 (6 bases). The CDR3 loop is CASRGLATSYEQYF. CDR3 in DNA: TGTGCCAGCCGAGGGCTAGCGACTTCCTACGAGCAGTACTTC.